This T cell receptor (beta chain) was found in a study of vaccination effects on CD4 cells after COVID-19. At the level of the study: Pre-vaccine samples were drawn 16 days and one week before the first dose.

V lost 3 bases and J 0 bases, leaving 28 bases between the germline ends. Germline lookup yields CDR1 GTSNPN and CDR2 SVGIG (reference sequence). This CDR3 has 20 residues. Study conclusions and caveats: Clones arising from infection and from vaccination showed marked clonal contraction late after vaccination. Convalescent patients in the study were few, and early post-infection timepoints were absent.

Produced via immunoSEQ multiplex PCR; TCRdb's table is partial and in-frame only. The table includes more than 35,000 clones, 70% to 80% detected once. ViraFEST assay sequencing came after antigen-specific CD4+ T cells were expanded with viral peptide pools. The culture ran for approximately nine days before CD4+ T cells were isolated. A positive SARS-CoV-2 PCR test fell between March and December 2020. Wells of around 2.2 million PBMC each were grown with about 9.8 IU/ml IL-2 and around 10 ug/ml peptides. Notes on this clone: Its antigen is unknown.

J is TRBJ2-3 and V is TRBV30; TRBD1 is a possible D gene (7 bases). The receptor comes from a human donor who had a prior SARS-CoV-2 infection. The sample in question was CD4+ T cells from PBMCs cultured with HCoV-NL63 spike peptides, obtained before COVID-19 vaccination. The CDR3 bases are TGTGCCTGGAGCCCAAAGGTCATGCAGGGGGGAACCGTCAGCACAGATACGCAGTATTTT. This codes for CAWSPKVMQGGTVSTDTQYF. The complete variable domain, with remaining parts taken from reference TRBV30 and TRBJ2-3, reads SQTIHQWPATLVQPVGSPLSLECTVEGTSNPNLYWYRQAAGRGLQLLFYSVGIGQISSEVPQNLSASRPQDRQFILSSKKLLLSDSGFYLCAWSPKVMQGGTVSTDTQYFGPGTRLTVL.